This passage covers 26 T cell receptor beta chains from one sample sequenced in a study of beta chain features in type 1 diabetes. All of the isolated RNA was reverse transcribed, so expressed TCRB transcripts were sequenced. Clones were sequenced by immunoSEQ multiplex PCR, and TCRdb holds only the in-frame ones, with some missing. The sample has 120,000 to 150,000 clones, about a tenth seen once. The sample consisted of central memory CD4+ T cells from blood. Every receptor here comes from a woman in her thirties or forties in good health.

A few counts support this clone. The chain carries TRBV19 and TRBJ2-2; perhaps TRBD1 as D (6 bases). V was trimmed by 3 bases and J by 4 bases, leaving 15 bases between them. The germline gives CDR1 LNHDA, CDR2 SQIVND (reference sequence). CDR3 length: 16 residues. CDR3 loop: CASSISWTVSTGELFF. CDR3 DNA sequence: TGTGCCAGTAGTATCTCCTGGACAGTAAGCACCGGGGAGCTGTTTTTT.

The CDR3 DNA reads as TGTGCCAGCAGTGTACAGGGAGTAGGCTACACCTTC. It codes for CASSVQGVGYTF. V gene TRBV2 combines with J gene TRBJ1-2; tentatively, D is TRBD1 (6 bases). V was trimmed by 4 bases and J by 8 bases, leaving 11 bases between them. From germline, CDR1 is SNHLY and CDR2 FYNNEI. The CDR3 length is 12 residues.

This clone turned up a few times. J is TRBJ2-5 and V is TRBV10-3, with D hard to call. The CDR3 runs to 10 residues. The ends were cut back, 10 bases at V and 4 bases at J, with 7 bases in the middle. In germline, CDR1 is ENHRY, CDR2 SYGVKD. The CDR3 DNA reads TGTGCCACCGGAGTAGAGACCCAGTACTTC. Protein sequence: CATGVETQYF.

This clone was counted many times. This chain joins TRBV29-1 and TRBJ1-1, with D perhaps matching TRBD1 (6 bases). V shed 0 bases and J shed 6 bases, with 14 bases lying between them. CDR3 size: 14 residues. Germline CDR1 and CDR2: SQVTM and ANQGSEA. The CDR3 here is CSVEETGFRAEAFF. In DNA form, the CDR3 reads TGCAGCGTTGAAGAAACAGGGTTTAGGGCTGAAGCTTTCTTT.

The rearrangement joins TRBV7-2 to TRBJ1-6, with D possibly being TRBD1 (5 bases). This CDR3 is built from 15 residues. V lost 2 bases, J lost 6 bases, and 11 bases lay in between. Germline loops: CDR1 SGHTA, CDR2 FQGNSA. Here the CDR3 DNA reads TGTGCCAGCAGCTTAATACAGGATCCTAATTCACCCCTCCACTTT. It translates to CASSLIQDPNSPLHF.

The rearrangement links TRBV5-1 to TRBJ1-2; D is uncertain. CDR3 length: 15 residues. CDR1 and CDR2 (germline): SGHRS, YFSETQ. Trimming shortened V by 0 bases and J by 0 bases, and 9 bases separated the two germline ends. The CDR3 loop is CASSLDANSNYGYTF. The CDR3 DNA reads TGCGCCAGCAGCTTGGACGCGAATTCTAACTATGGCTACACCTTC.

This sequence joins TRBV28 and TRBJ1-6; D may be TRBD1 (5 bases). Germline CDR1 is MDHEN and CDR2 is SYDVKM. The length of the CDR3 is 15 residues. Between the trimmed V and J ends, which lost 1 base and 7 bases, there was a span of 11 bases. The CDR3 DNA follows: TGTGCCAGCAGTTTATTTCGGACACAGAATTCACCCCTCCACTTT. Translation: CASSLFRTQNSPLHF.

This clone has more than one count but fewer than ten. The chain carries TRBV19 and TRBJ2-5; tentatively, D is TRBD2 (6 bases). Trimming shortened V by 4 bases and J by 5 bases, and 17 bases separated the two germline ends. The CDR3 consists of 15 residues. Germline V gene lookup returns CDR1 LNHDA and CDR2 SQIVND (reference sequence). The CDR3 region is CASSTGKGRLETQYF. CDR3 nucleotides: TGTGCCAGTAGTACGGGAAAGGGGAGGTTGGAGACCCAGTACTTC.

The chain couples TRBV7-6 to TRBJ1-1; 8 nucleotides align to TRBD1. Losses at the gene ends were 2 bases for V and 5 bases for J; bases not matched to a gene: 4. Germline CDR1 and CDR2: SGHVS and FNYEAQ. The CDR3 is 14 amino acids. CDR3 sequence reads: CASSLQGANTEAFF. The CDR3 region has the DNA TGTGCCAGCAGCTTACAGGGGGCGAATACTGAAGCTTTCTTT.

The chain links TRBV28 to TRBJ2-7; 9 nucleotides match TRBD1. After removal of 6 bases from V and 1 base from J, the junction contained 7 bases not matched to a gene. CDR1 is MDHEN, CDR2 SYDVKM, per germline. This CDR3 region has 15 residues. CDR3 bases: TGTGCCAGCAGCTCCACAGGGGGCGGATCCTACGAGCAGTACTTC. Amino acid sequence: CASSSTGGGSYEQYF.

This clone was seen a handful of times. The chain uses TRBV5-1 and TRBJ1-2; 7 bases agree with TRBD1. Germline CDR1 reads SGHRS; CDR2 reads YFSETQ. V was clipped by 0 bases and J by 7 bases; unmatched bases: 6. This CDR3 has 14 residues. The CDR3, as DNA: TGCGCCAGCAGCTTGGGTCGACAGGGACTTGGCTACACCTTC. Its protein product is CASSLGRQGLGYTF.

Only a few counts were recorded for this clone. The rearrangement joins TRBV7-2 to TRBJ1-2, with D unclear. CDR1 and CDR2 from the germline V gene are SGHTA and FQGNSA. This CDR3 has 13 amino acids. V lost 1 base to trimming and J lost 4 bases, with 7 bases between them. The CDR3: CASSLVSSYGYTF. In nucleotides, the CDR3 is TGTGCCAGCAGCTTAGTGTCATCCTATGGCTACACCTTC.

A few counts support this clone. The chain couples TRBV6-1 to TRBJ2-7; tentative D call: TRBD2 (7 bases). The length of the CDR3 is 13 residues. Germline V gene data show CDR1 as MNHNS and CDR2 as SASEGT. V gave up 5 bases and J gave up 2 bases, with 10 bases separating them. CDR3 in amino acids: CASSRGGPYEQYF. The CDR3 DNA reads as TGTGCCAGCAGTCGCGGGGGCCCCTACGAGCAGTACTTC.

In its sample, this clone was seen many times. This sequence joins TRBV7-9 and TRBJ1-5, with TRBD1 matching 8 bases. J was trimmed by 5 bases and V by 3 bases; bases with no gene match: 3. The CDR3 consists of 14 residues. In germline, CDR1 is SEHNR, CDR2 FQNEAQ (reference sequence). CDR3 bases: TGTGCCAGCAGCTTCGACAGGGGAGATCAGCCCCAGCATTTT. Encoded protein: CASSFDRGDQPQHF.

V and J are TRBV6-1 and TRBJ2-1; 7 nucleotides agree with TRBD2. The V and J ends lost 6 bases and 5 bases, in that order; junction bases with no gene match: 10. CDR3 length: 15 residues. CDR1 MNHNS and CDR2 SASEGT come from the germline V gene. The CDR3 loop is CASSSAGTNNNEQFF. CDR3 nucleotide sequence: TGTGCCAGCAGCAGCGCCGGGACTAACAACAATGAGCAGTTCTTC.

This clone has a handful of counts. This chain connects TRBV9 to TRBJ1-1, with D possibly matching TRBD1 (6 bases). Trimming took off 5 bases at V and 2 bases at J, with 10 bases between the two ends. Germline CDR1 reads SGDLS; CDR2 reads YYNGEE. This CDR3 has 13 residues. CDR3 amino acids: CASSWGRNTEAFF. The CDR3 DNA reads as TGTGCCAGCAGTTGGGGGCGAAACACTGAAGCTTTCTTT.

This clone was seen a handful of times. The chain combines TRBV6-6 with TRBJ1-1, with 7 positions matching TRBD1. The CDR3 covers 13 residues. Germline V gene data show CDR1 as MNHNY and CDR2 as SVGAGI (reference sequence). V dropped 6 bases and J dropped 0; count of bases not matched to a gene: 1. CDR3 in amino acids: CASRQGLNTEAFF. The CDR3 DNA follows: TGTGCCAGCAGACAGGGGTTGAACACTGAAGCTTTCTTT.

The V call is TRBV19, the J call TRBJ2-1; 7 nucleotides line up with TRBD2. CDR1 is LNHDA and CDR2 is SQIVND in the germline V gene (reference sequence). V lost 4 bases and J lost 12; bases outside the gene matches: 6. The CDR3 runs to 12 residues. CDR3 nucleotides: TGTGCCAGTAGTACCTGGGACTACCGGCAGTTCTTC. Amino acid sequence: CASSTWDYRQFF.

The V call is TRBV7-9, the J call TRBJ2-5; 10 bases are a match to TRBD2. This CDR3 comprises 17 residues. The germline V gene has CDR1 SEHNR and CDR2 FQNEAQ (reference sequence). V shed 5 bases and J 3 bases; nucleotides not matched to a gene: 12. The chain's CDR3 is CASSPAGLAPAKETQYF. The CDR3 nucleotides are TGTGCCAGCAGCCCAGCGGGACTAGCGCCAGCAAAAGAGACCCAGTACTTC.

This clone appeared a few times. The chain links TRBV11-2 to TRBJ2-1; D is uncertain. V was trimmed by 2 bases and J by 4 bases, leaving 6 bases between them. This CDR3 contains 13 residues. Germline V gives CDR1 SGHAT, CDR2 FQNNGV. CDR3 amino acids: CASSLSGYNEQFF. For the CDR3, the DNA is TGTGCCAGCAGCTTATCCGGGTACAATGAGCAGTTCTTC.

The V and J genes are TRBV18 and TRBJ2-7; a possible D gene is TRBD2 (5 bases). Trimming took off 3 bases at V and 1 base at J, with 19 bases between the two ends. CDR1 and CDR2 (germline): KGHSH, LQKENI. This CDR3 is 17 amino acids long. The CDR3: CASSPVPHSAVSYEQYF. The CDR3, as DNA: TGTGCCAGCTCACCGGTCCCACATAGCGCAGTATCCTACGAGCAGTACTTC.

This chain links TRBV6-5 with TRBJ2-1; TRBD1 is a possible D gene (6 bases). Trimming pared 2 bases from V and 7 bases from J, leaving 12 bases between. CDR3 length: 14 residues. Germline V lookup: CDR1 MNHEY, CDR2 SVGAGI. The CDR3 nucleotides read TGTGCCAGCAGTTACGTGAACAGGGCGAATGAGCAGTTCTTC. As protein: CASSYVNRANEQFF.

This clone showed up just a few times. This chain links TRBV10-2 with TRBJ1-2; D uncertain. Germline V gives CDR1 WSHSY, CDR2 SAAADI. The CDR3 consists of 11 residues. Trimming removed 3 bases from V and 4 bases from J, with 3 bases in between. This CDR3 is CASSDGYGYTF. The CDR3 nucleotides read TGCGCCAGCAGTGACGGCTATGGCTACACCTTC.

V and J are TRBV27 and TRBJ2-5; 8 bases line up with TRBD2. Germline-derived CDR1 and CDR2 are MNHEY and SMNVEV (reference sequence). CDR3 length: 17 amino acids. With 1 base clipped from V and 1 base from J, the junction kept 8 bases outside the gene matches. CDR3 coding DNA: TGTGCCAGCAGTTTATTTGGCGGGGGGAGCGGCCAAGAGACCCAGTACTTC. As protein: CASSLFGGGSGQETQYF.

This chain joins TRBV10-3 and TRBJ1-5; D is ambiguous. V was shortened by 10 bases and J by 3 bases, with 13 bases between the two germline ends. Per germline, CDR1 ENHRY and CDR2 SYGVKD. There are 13 residues in the CDR3. The CDR3 region has the DNA TGTGCCACCAGAGCGGGTGACAATCAGCCCCAGCATTTT. Its translation is CATRAGDNQPQHF.

This clone turned up a few times. The CDR3 here is CASSRRDRGVETQYF. CDR3 nucleotide sequence: TGTGCCAGCAGTCGCCGGGACAGAGGGGTTGAGACCCAGTACTTC. The V and J genes are TRBV5-4 and TRBJ2-5; 7 nucleotides match TRBD1. Germline assignment: CDR1 SGHNT and CDR2 YYREEE (reference sequence). V was pared by 5 bases and J by 5 bases, with 12 bases of the junction left unmatched. The CDR3 contains 15 residues.